What follows are 5 T cell receptor beta chains derived from one specimen sequenced in a study of Graves' ophthalmopathy and Graves' hyperthyroidism. The sequenced template was RNA, covering the TCR beta CDR3 region. First-round RT-PCR used HTBI primers; second-round multiplex PCR followed. TCRdb called the multiplex PCR reads again in MiXCR, with one record for every CDR3 protein. The sample lists 300,000 or so distinct CDR3 sequences, 15% to 20% seen once, with more than 9% in the top ten. Sequencing was performed on peripheral blood. The source is an adult man with Graves' ophthalmopathy.

This chain links TRBV12-3 or TRBV12-4 with TRBJ1-2; TRBD1 is a possible D gene (6 bases). This CDR3 region has 13 residues. V lost 6 bases to trimming and J lost 2 bases, with 10 bases between them. CDR3 amino acids: CASREQGNYGYTF. The DNA of the CDR3 is TGTGCCAGCAGGGAACAGGGCAACTATGGCTACACCTTC.

This clonotype was recorded many times. The chain joins TRBV20-1 to TRBJ1-3; D unresolved. Germline CDR1 DFQATT, CDR2 SNEGSKA (reference sequence). This CDR3 spans 16 amino acids. V was pared by 2 bases and J by 0 bases, with 14 bases between. The CDR3 bases are TGCAGTGCTAGATCGCCAGGCCTTTCCTCTGGAAACACCATATATTTT. Amino acids: CSARSPGLSSGNTIYF.

The CDR3 loop is CASSWLAGGPYEQYF. The CDR3 DNA follows: TGTGCCAGCAGTTGGTTAGCGGGAGGCCCCTACGAGCAGTACTTC. V gene TRBV28 combines with J gene TRBJ2-7; TRBD2 matches at 10 bases. This CDR3 has 15 amino acids. The trim removed 4 bases at V and 2 bases at J, leaving 5 bases unmatched. Germline V gene lookup returns CDR1 MDHEN and CDR2 SYDVKM.

This clonotype showed up many times. This chain links TRBV6-1 with TRBJ2-1; D perhaps matches TRBD2 (5 bases). Germline lookup yields CDR1 MNHNS and CDR2 SASEGT. The CDR3 spans 13 residues. Trimming cost V 8 bases and J 4 bases, with 12 bases left between them. The CDR3 is CASAGSGYNEQFF. The CDR3 nucleotides read TGTGCCAGCGCGGGCTCCGGGTACAATGAGCAGTTCTTC.

This clonotype was observed many times. An end of the junction differs from the germline gene, which may be a read error. The chain combines TRBV12-3 or TRBV12-4 with TRBJ1-3; the D gene is possibly TRBD1 (6 bases). The CDR3 consists of 16 residues. The CDR3 region is CASSVAPVRGGNTIYF. CDR3 in DNA: TGTGCCAGCAGTGTAGCTCCTGTCAGGGGCGGAAACACCATATATTTT.